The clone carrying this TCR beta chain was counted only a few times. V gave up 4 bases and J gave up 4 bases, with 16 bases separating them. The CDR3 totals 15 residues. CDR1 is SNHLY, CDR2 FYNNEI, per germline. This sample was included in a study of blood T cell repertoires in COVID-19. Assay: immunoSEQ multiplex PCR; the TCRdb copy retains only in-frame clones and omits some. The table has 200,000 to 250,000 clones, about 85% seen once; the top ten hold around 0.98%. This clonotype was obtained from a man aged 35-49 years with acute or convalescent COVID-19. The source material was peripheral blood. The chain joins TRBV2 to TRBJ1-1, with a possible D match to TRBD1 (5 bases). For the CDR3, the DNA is TGTGCCAGCAGTGTATATAGGGGTCAGGGCACTGAAGCTTTCTTT. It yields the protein CASSVYRGQGTEAFF.